These 3 T cell receptor beta chains were sequenced from one sample in a study of lung T cells in sarcoidosis with Löfgren's syndrome. TCRdb ran MiXCR on the reads and lists one entry per CDR3 protein. The repertoire holds about 20,000 distinct CDR3 sequences, with less than 25% as singletons. The sequenced sample consisted of CD4+ T cells from PBMCs. All receptors derive from a human donor with sarcoidosis (Löfgren's syndrome or another form), or a control subject (not recorded which).

This clonotype is medium-sized within its sample. The genes are TRBV20-1 and TRBJ2-7, with 9 bases identical to TRBD1. Looked up from germline, CDR1 is DFQATT and CDR2 is SNEGSKA (reference sequence). This CDR3 is 16 amino acids long. Unmatched junction bases numbered 9, after V lost 3 bases and J lost 0 bases. The CDR3 DNA reads as TGCAGTGCTAGGGGGGACAGGGTTCTAAGCTCCTACGAGCAGTACTTC. Amino acids: CSARGDRVLSSYEQYF.

This clonotype was detected a few times. As DNA, the CDR3 is TGTGCCTGGAGTGTAAGGAGGCTCCACACCGGGGAGCTGTTTTTT. Its protein product is CAWSVRRLHTGELFF. V is TRBV30 and J is TRBJ2-2, with a weak D call TRBD2 (5 bases). The germline V gene encodes CDR1 GTSNPN and CDR2 SVGIG (reference sequence). The CDR3 is 15 residues long. Trimming shortened V by 0 bases and J by 3 bases, and 11 bases separated the two germline ends.

In its sample, this clonotype is medium-sized. This rearrangement joins TRBV20-1 to TRBJ2-7; TRBD1 agrees at 8 bases. This CDR3 contains 12 residues. CDR1 is DFQATT and CDR2 is SNEGSKA in the germline V gene (reference sequence). After removal of 5 bases from V and 3 bases from J, the junction contained 3 bases not matched to a gene. The chain's CDR3 is CSASDRDYEQYF. Written as DNA, the CDR3 is TGCAGTGCTTCGGACAGGGACTACGAGCAGTACTTC.